The clone carrying this T cell receptor beta chain was observed many times. The CDR3 has 18 amino acids. Trimming cost V 4 bases and J 4 bases, with 20 bases left between them. Per germline, CDR1 MNHEY and CDR2 SMNVEV (reference sequence). TCRdb called the 5' RACE reads again in MiXCR, with one record for every CDR3 protein. The profile shows about 77,000 distinct CDR3 sequences, roughly a sixth of them singletons. The data derive from a study of early T cells in non-severe SARS-CoV-2 infection. The receptor was derived from an adult who was a healthcare worker with PCR-confirmed SARS-CoV-2 infection or an uninfected control (not recorded which). The specimen was whole blood. The chain combines TRBV27 with TRBJ2-6, with a weak D call TRBD1 (6 bases). The CDR3 DNA sequence: TGTGCCAGCAGTTCCATCCGGGACACTGGTTCAGGGGCCAACGTCCTGACTTTC. Its protein is CASSSIRDTGSGANVLTF. Full variable domain (remainder filled in from reference TRBV27 and TRBJ2-6): EAQVTQNPRYLITVTGKKLTVTCSQNMNHEYMSWYRQDPGLGLRQIYYSMNVEVTDKGDVPEGYKVSRKEKRNFPLILESPSPNQTSLYFCASSSIRDTGSGANVLTFGAGSRLTVL.